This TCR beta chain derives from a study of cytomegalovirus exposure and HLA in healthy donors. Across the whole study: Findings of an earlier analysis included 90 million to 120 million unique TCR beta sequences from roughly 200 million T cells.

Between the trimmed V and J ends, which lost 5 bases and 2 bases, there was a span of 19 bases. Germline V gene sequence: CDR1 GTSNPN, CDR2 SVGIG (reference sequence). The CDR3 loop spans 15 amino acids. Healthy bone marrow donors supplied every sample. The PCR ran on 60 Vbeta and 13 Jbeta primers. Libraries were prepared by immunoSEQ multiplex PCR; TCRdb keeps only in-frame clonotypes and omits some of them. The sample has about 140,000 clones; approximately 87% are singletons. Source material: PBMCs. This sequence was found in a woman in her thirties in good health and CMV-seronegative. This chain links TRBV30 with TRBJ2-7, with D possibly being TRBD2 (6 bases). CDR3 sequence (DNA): TGTGCCTGGGGTAATCCGGGACTTCTCCCCTACGAGCAGTACTTC. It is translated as CAWGNPGLLPYEQYF.